Below are 31 T cell receptor beta chains sequenced from a single sample in a study of T cell responses to AZD1222 COVID-19 vaccine. Data came from immunoSEQ multiplex PCR; TCRdb stores just in-frame clones and leaves some out. The sample consists of over 70,000 clones, more than 70% of them appearing once. Material: peripheral blood, obtained 28 days after the second AZD1222 dose. These receptors all stem from an adult who received the AZD1222 COVID-19 vaccine.

The CDR3 loop reads CASSHERGGTDTQYF. The CDR3 DNA follows: TGTGCCAGCAGCCATGAGCGGGGCGGCACAGATACGCAGTATTTT. The gene calls are TRBV3-1 (or the pseudogene TRBV3-2) and TRBJ2-3; 7 positions match TRBD2. V was clipped by 3 bases and J by 1 base; unmatched bases: 4. Germline V gene lookup returns CDR1 LGHDT and CDR2 YNNKEL (reference sequence). The CDR3 contains 15 residues.

This rearrangement joins TRBV30 to TRBJ2-2; D is possibly TRBD2 (6 bases). The germline V gene has CDR1 GTSNPN and CDR2 SVGIG (reference sequence). The CDR3 consists of 13 residues. Trimming shortened V by 4 bases and J by 5 bases, and 11 bases separated the two germline ends. In DNA form, the CDR3 reads TGTGCCTGGATCCCAGGACTAACCGGGGAGCTGTTTTTT. Protein sequence: CAWIPGLTGELFF.

This chain uses TRBV18 with TRBJ1-3; D remains ambiguous. Between the trimmed V and J ends, which lost 6 bases and 0 bases, there was a span of 9 bases. Germline V gene lookup returns CDR1 KGHSH and CDR2 LQKENI. The CDR3 has 14 amino acids. The CDR3 DNA is TGTGCCAGCTCCCCTGGTCCCTCTGGAAACACCATATATTTT. Its protein product is CASSPGPSGNTIYF. The variable domain in full, completed from reference TRBV18 and TRBJ1-3, reads NAGVMQNPRHLVRRRGQEARLRCSPMKGHSHVYWYRQLPEEGLKFMVYLQKENIIDESGMPKERFSAEFPKEGPSILRIQQVVRGDSAAYFCASSPGPSGNTIYFGEGSWLTVV.

This sequence joins TRBV27 and TRBJ2-6; unclear D gene. V was trimmed by 5 bases and J by 1 base, leaving 9 bases between them. CDR1 is MNHEY and CDR2 is SMNVEV in the germline V gene (reference sequence). There are 15 residues in the CDR3. CDR3: CASSPGVSGANVLTF. Here the CDR3 DNA reads TGTGCCAGCAGTCCTGGCGTGTCTGGGGCCAACGTCCTGACTTTC. The full variable domain, completed using reference TRBV27 and TRBJ2-6, is EAQVTQNPRYLITVTGKKLTVTCSQNMNHEYMSWYRQDPGLGLRQIYYSMNVEVTDKGDVPEGYKVSRKEKRNFPLILESPSPNQTSLYFCASSPGVSGANVLTFGAGSRLTVL.

The chain couples TRBV11-2 to TRBJ1-2, with 7 positions matching TRBD1. Per germline, CDR1 SGHAT and CDR2 FQNNGV. J lost 2 bases, V lost 5 bases, and 14 bases had no gene match. The CDR3 is made up of 17 amino acids. CDR3 nucleotide sequence: TGTGCCAGCAGCCCGATCAGGAAGACAGGGCGGAACTATGGCTACACCTTC. This sequence encodes CASSPIRKTGRNYGYTF. The full variable domain, with the rest looked up from reference TRBV11-2 and TRBJ1-2, is EAGVAQSPRYKIIEKRQSVAFWCNPISGHATLYWYQQILGQGPKLLIQFQNNGVVDDSQLPKDRFSAERLKGVDSTLKIQPAKLEDSAVYLCASSPIRKTGRNYGYTFGSGTRLTVV.

The V call is TRBV2, the J call TRBJ1-2; D is unresolved. CDR3 size: 11 residues. V was cut by 5 bases and J by 8 bases, with 9 bases left in between. Germline CDR1 and CDR2: SNHLY and FYNNEI. The CDR3, as DNA: TGTGCCAGCAGTCACGGCAGAGGCTACACCTTC. Translating it yields CASSHGRGYTF.

The chain links TRBV2 to TRBJ1-1, with D perhaps matching TRBD1 (6 bases). CDR1 is SNHLY and CDR2 is FYNNEI in the germline V gene. This CDR3 region has 14 residues. V lost 6 bases and J lost 5, with 16 bases in between. In nucleotides, the CDR3 is TGTGCCAGCAGCCTGGGGGGGCGTGAGACTGAAGCTTTCTTT. It codes for CASSLGGRETEAFF.

J is TRBJ1-2 and V is TRBV19, with TRBD1 as a possible D gene (5 bases). CDR3 size: 14 residues. Per germline, CDR1 LNHDA and CDR2 SQIVND (reference sequence). With 3 bases removed from V and 2 bases from J, the gap between germline ends came to 10 bases. The CDR3 reads CASSMGLVNYGYTF. The CDR3 DNA follows: TGTGCCAGTAGTATGGGACTGGTGAACTATGGCTACACCTTC.

The V and J genes are TRBV6-5 and TRBJ2-5; D unclear. V was shortened by 2 bases and J by 0 bases, with 4 bases between the two germline ends. The CDR3 spans 13 residues. The germline V gene encodes CDR1 MNHEY and CDR2 SVGAGI. The CDR3 loop is CASSYEYQETQYF. The CDR3 nucleotides read TGTGCCAGCAGTTACGAGTACCAAGAGACCCAGTACTTC.

The chain combines TRBV27 with TRBJ2-7; 15 bases are a match to TRBD2. Germline CDR1 MNHEY, CDR2 SMNVEV (reference sequence). The CDR3 consists of 17 residues. V dropped 3 bases and J dropped 0; count of bases not matched to a gene: 3. CDR3 region: CASSFGTSGGYSYEQYF. The CDR3 DNA reads TGTGCCAGCAGTTTTGGGACTAGCGGGGGGTACTCCTACGAGCAGTACTTC.

The genes are TRBV7-9 and TRBJ2-3, with TRBD1 matching 8 bases. The CDR3 sequence is 15 residues long. Germline V CDR1 and CDR2: SEHNR, FQNEAQ (reference sequence). The junction had 2 bases not matched to a gene; V was cut back by 1 base and J by 2 bases. The CDR3 sequence: CASSLGTGNTDTQYF. The DNA of the CDR3 is TGTGCCAGCAGCTTAGGGACAGGGAACACAGATACGCAGTATTTT. The full variable domain, its missing parts supplied by reference TRBV7-9 and TRBJ2-3, is DTGVSQNPRHKITKRGQNVTFRCDPISEHNRLYWYRQTLGQGPEFLTYFQNEAQLEKSRLLSDRFSAERPKGSFSTLEIQRTEQGDSAMYLCASSLGTGNTDTQYFGPGTRLTVL.

V and J are TRBV11-2 and TRBJ2-7; no definite D call. V was trimmed by 5 bases and J by 5 bases, leaving 10 bases between them. The CDR3 spans 12 residues. Germline loops: CDR1 SGHAT, CDR2 FQNNGV. The DNA for the CDR3 is TGTGCCAGCAGCCCATCGGCCCACGAGCAGTACTTC. Protein product: CASSPSAHEQYF.

The chain links TRBV11-3 to TRBJ2-3, with 9 bases matching TRBD1. The CDR3 spans 14 residues. CDR1 is SGHNT and CDR2 is YENEEA in the germline V gene. With V trimmed by 5 bases and J by 3 bases, 3 bases remained unmatched. CDR3 bases: TGTGCCAGCAGCACAGGACAGGGGACAGATACGCAGTATTTT. Translation: CASSTGQGTDTQYF.

The V and J genes are TRBV19 and TRBJ1-5; D call uncertain. The CDR3 spans 13 residues. Germline loops: CDR1 LNHDA, CDR2 SQIVND (reference sequence). Trimming removed 5 bases at V and 3 bases at J, with 8 bases between. DNA of the CDR3: TGTGCCAGTAGTCGGGGTTTCAATCAGCCCCAGCATTTT. This gives the protein CASSRGFNQPQHF.

The chain recombines TRBV9 with TRBJ1-2; no definite D call. The CDR3 has 15 residues. Deletions cut 0 bases from V and 0 bases from J, with 9 bases between. Per the germline V gene, CDR1 is SGDLS and CDR2 is YYNGEE. The CDR3 sequence: CASSVVAGANYGYTF. The CDR3 nucleotides are TGTGCCAGCAGCGTAGTGGCAGGAGCTAACTATGGCTACACCTTC.

The rearrangement links TRBV19 to TRBJ2-5, with a possible D match to TRBD1 (6 bases). The germline V and J ends were trimmed by 5 bases and 0 bases, with 16 bases remaining between them. Germline V gives CDR1 LNHDA, CDR2 SQIVND (reference sequence). The CDR3 covers 16 residues. CDR3 sequence (DNA): TGTGCCAGTAGTTCATACAGGGTTTCTTACCAAGAGACCCAGTACTTC. It translates to CASSSYRVSYQETQYF.

V gene TRBV6-2 or TRBV6-3 combines with J gene TRBJ2-1, with 9 nucleotides matching TRBD2. Germline CDR1 MNHEY, CDR2 SVGEGT. V was pared by 2 bases and J by 7 bases, with 6 bases of the junction left unmatched. The CDR3 is made up of 15 amino acids. The CDR3 nucleotides read TGTGCCAGCAGTTACGGTGGACTAGCGTTTAATGAGCAGTTCTTC. Protein: CASSYGGLAFNEQFF.

The chain recombines TRBV27 with TRBJ2-6; no definite D call. Trimming removed 6 bases at V and 0 bases at J, with 18 bases between. The length of the CDR3 is 18 residues. Germline loops: CDR1 MNHEY, CDR2 SMNVEV (reference sequence). The CDR3 spells CASRPESAIGSGANVLTF. The CDR3 nucleotides read TGTGCCAGCAGGCCAGAATCAGCTATAGGCTCTGGGGCCAACGTCCTGACTTTC.

The DNA of the CDR3 is TGTGCCACCAGCGGATGGGGAGAGGGTAGGGTCGAGACCCAGTACTTC. Translation: CATSGWGEGRVETQYF. V gene TRBV15 combines with J gene TRBJ2-5; perhaps TRBD2 as D (5 bases). Germline assignment: CDR1 LNHNV and CDR2 YYDKDF (reference sequence). The CDR3 contains 16 residues. Trimming removed 5 bases at V and 5 bases at J, with 21 bases between.

The rearrangement joins TRBV6-1 to TRBJ1-1; D is undetermined. Germline CDR1 MNHNS, CDR2 SASEGT. The CDR3 runs to 13 residues. With 0 bases removed from V and 7 bases from J, the gap between germline ends came to 9 bases. CDR3 DNA sequence: TGTGCCAGCAGTGAAGCGTGGGCAGTTGAAGCTTTCTTT. Its translation is CASSEAWAVEAFF.

The chain is built from TRBV5-5 and TRBJ2-3, with TRBD2 matching over 9 bases. Trimming at V came to 0 bases and at J to 3 bases, leaving 5 bases not matched to a gene. Germline loops: CDR1 SGHKS, CDR2 YYEKEE (reference sequence). The CDR3 has 16 residues. The CDR3 loop is CASSLVSGGRTDTQYF. DNA for the CDR3: TGTGCCAGCAGCTTGGTTAGCGGGGGCAGAACAGATACGCAGTATTTT.

This chain uses TRBV4-3 with TRBJ2-7; a possible D gene is TRBD1 (6 bases). The germline V gene encodes CDR1 LGHNA and CDR2 YSLEER. This CDR3 has 14 residues. V was cut by 0 bases and J by 2 bases, with 8 bases left in between. In DNA, the CDR3 is TGCGCCAGCAGCCAAGATAGGGACACCTACGAGCAGTACTTC. Protein product: CASSQDRDTYEQYF.

The chain links TRBV7-2 to TRBJ1-2, with TRBD1 matching 8 bases. Looked up from germline, CDR1 is SGHTA and CDR2 is FQGNSA. This CDR3 has 15 amino acids. The ends lost 1 base at V and 6 bases at J; junction bases unmatched: 7. CDR3 in DNA: TGTGCCAGCAGCTTAGACGGACAGGGAAGAGATGGCTACACCTTC. It encodes CASSLDGQGRDGYTF.

The chain combines TRBV10-3 with TRBJ1-1; a possible D gene is TRBD1 (5 bases). Germline CDR1 reads ENHRY; CDR2 reads SYGVKD. V lost 4 bases to trimming and J lost 3 bases, with 12 bases between them. This CDR3 is built from 14 residues. The CDR3 sequence is CAISGGTDYTEAFF. The CDR3 DNA reads as TGTGCCATCAGTGGGGGGACCGACTACACTGAAGCTTTCTTT.

The chain is built from TRBV2 and TRBJ2-5; D remains unclear. Looked up from germline, CDR1 is SNHLY and CDR2 is FYNNEI. V was trimmed by 4 bases and J by 1 base, leaving 13 bases between them. CDR3 size: 15 residues. The CDR3 loop is CASSVKARAQETQYF. The DNA for the CDR3 is TGTGCCAGCAGTGTTAAGGCTAGGGCCCAAGAGACCCAGTACTTC. Using reference TRBV2 and TRBJ2-5 for the parts outside the CDR3, the full variable domain is EPEVTQTPSHQVTQMGQEVILRCVPISNHLYFYWYRQILGQKVEFLVSFYNNEISEKSEIFDDQFSVERPDGSNFTLKIRSTKLEDSAMYFCASSVKARAQETQYFGPGTRLLVL.

This clone was seen just once. The V call is TRBV19, the J call TRBJ1-1; 7 bases fit TRBD1. The CDR3 totals 16 residues. The junction had 8 bases not matched to a gene; V was cut back by 3 bases and J by 1 base. Looked up from germline, CDR1 is LNHDA and CDR2 is SQIVND (reference sequence). The CDR3 nucleotides are TGTGCCAGTAGTATCTGGACAGGCGGGCGGAACACTGAAGCTTTCTTT. This codes for CASSIWTGGRNTEAFF.

The rearrangement links TRBV5-4 to TRBJ1-3; D might be TRBD1 (5 bases). Germline V lookup: CDR1 SGHNT, CDR2 YYREEE (reference sequence). The V gene lost 0 bases and the J gene lost 0 bases, with 13 bases spanning the gap. The CDR3 runs to 17 residues. The CDR3 region is CASSLAHGASSGNTIYF. Written as DNA, the CDR3 is TGTGCCAGCAGCTTGGCCCACGGGGCCAGCTCTGGAAACACCATATATTTT.

The CDR3 sequence is CASSPSIDRGGVLDTEAFF. CDR3 coding DNA: TGTGCCAGCAGCCCCAGTATAGACAGGGGTGGAGTGCTGGACACTGAAGCTTTCTTT. V gene TRBV7-6 combines with J gene TRBJ1-1; 8 bases line up with TRBD1. Germline V gene lookup returns CDR1 SGHVS and CDR2 FNYEAQ. This CDR3 comprises 19 residues. Trimming at V came to 5 bases and at J to 3 bases, leaving 20 bases not matched to a gene. Drawing the rest from reference TRBV7-6 and TRBJ1-1, the complete variable domain is GAGVSQSPRYKVTKRGQDVALRCDPISGHVSLYWYRQALGQGPEFLTYFNYEAQQDKSGLPNDRFSAERPEGSISTLTIQRTEQRDSAMYRCASSPSIDRGGVLDTEAFFGQGTRLTVV.

This chain connects TRBV6-1 to TRBJ2-1; 8 bases align to TRBD2. Trimming cost V 2 bases and J 3 bases; bases outside gene matches: 9. The CDR3 sequence is 17 residues long. The germline gives CDR1 MNHNS, CDR2 SASEGT. The DNA for the CDR3 is TGTGCCAGCAGTGAACACATAGCGGGGAGTAACTACAATGAGCAGTTCTTC. Protein: CASSEHIAGSNYNEQFF.

CDR3 sequence: CASSIGLTGVTNTEAFF. DNA of the CDR3: TGTGCCAGTAGTATAGGGTTGACAGGGGTTACAAACACTGAAGCTTTCTTT. The genes are TRBV19 and TRBJ1-1; 8 bases map to TRBD1. CDR1 is LNHDA, CDR2 SQIVND, per germline (reference sequence). V gave up 1 base and J gave up 2 bases; unmatched junction bases: 9. The CDR3 loop spans 17 amino acids.

In this sample, this clone turned up a few times. The CDR3: CASSRWIGQMYSNQPQHF. The CDR3 DNA reads as TGTGCCAGCAGCCGCTGGATTGGACAGATGTATAGCAATCAGCCCCAGCATTTT. The chain links TRBV7-2 to TRBJ1-5; TRBD1 is a possible D gene (6 bases). Germline V gene lookup returns CDR1 SGHTA and CDR2 FQGNSA. V lost 5 bases to trimming and J lost 0 bases, with 20 bases between them. The CDR3 length is 18 residues.